The 23 T cell receptor beta chains listed next were all sequenced from one sample in a study of metastatic and nonmetastatic thyroid tumors. Among the patients, none had received any treatment before thyroid surgery. TCRdb re-analyzed the PCR reads through MiXCR. This sample carries 10,000 to 15,000 clones, roughly a quarter of them seen once, and the ten largest clones take 15% to 20%. The sample taken for sequencing was tumor tissue. These receptors all come from a female donor with papillary thyroid cancer or a benign thyroid nodule (not recorded which). Some clones in this sample may be carry-over from other donors' samples.

This clone is medium-sized. The rearrangement links TRBV24-1 to TRBJ2-7, with D tentatively TRBD2 (6 bases). There are 13 residues in the CDR3. Trimming pared 3 bases from V and 4 bases from J, leaving 9 bases between. The germline CDR1 and CDR2 sequences are KGHDR and SFDVKD. The CDR3 sequence is CATSDGGTYEQYF. CDR3 sequence (DNA): TGTGCCACCAGTGATGGGGGGACTTACGAGCAGTACTTC.

In its sample, this clone was seen a few times. This sequence joins TRBV19 and TRBJ2-2, with 7 bases lining up with TRBD1. The CDR3 sequence is 14 residues long. Germline V lookup: CDR1 LNHDA, CDR2 SQIVND (reference sequence). V was clipped by 11 bases and J by 7 bases; unmatched bases: 13. The DNA for the CDR3 is TGTGCCTGGAGTGTAGACAGGGCGGGCGGGGAGCTGTTTTTT. This gives the protein CAWSVDRAGGELFF.

This clone was picked up a small number of times. One junction end disagrees with the germline gene, perhaps due to a read error. This rearrangement joins TRBV28 to TRBJ1-2; TRBD1 might be the D (5 bases). Germline CDR1 is MDHEN and CDR2 is SYDVKM. The CDR3 sequence is 12 residues long. CDR3 bases: TGTGCCAGCAGTTTAGGGGCCTATGCCTACACCTTC. It codes for CASSLGAYAYTF.

This clone counts as medium-sized. Other DNA variants within this sample encode the same CDR3. The V gene is TRBV5-1, the J gene TRBJ2-7; D uncertain. Germline values: CDR1 SGHRS, CDR2 YFSETQ. Deletions cut 5 bases from V and 0 bases from J, with 6 bases between. CDR3 size: 12 residues. CDR3 DNA sequence: TGCGCCAGCAGTCCGAGCTCCTACGAGCAGTACTTC. Translated: CASSPSSYEQYF. The full variable domain, completed using reference TRBV5-1 and TRBJ2-7, is KAGVTQTPRYLIKTRGQQVTLSCSPISGHRSVSWYQQTPGQGLQFLFEYFSETQRNKGNFPGRFSGRQFSNSRSEMNVSTLELGDSALYLCASSPSSYEQYFGPGTRLTVT.

J is TRBJ2-7 and V is TRBV5-1; 9 nucleotides match TRBD2. The germline gives CDR1 SGHRS, CDR2 YFSETQ. This CDR3 has 14 residues. V was pared by 2 bases and J by 2 bases, with 2 bases of the junction left unmatched. The CDR3 protein is CASSLAGGTYEQYF. The DNA of the CDR3 is TGCGCCAGCAGCTTAGCGGGAGGAACCTACGAGCAGTACTTC.

The chain uses TRBV6-2 or TRBV6-3 and TRBJ1-4, with 8 positions matching TRBD1. Unmatched junction bases numbered 1, after V lost 1 base and J lost 6 bases. The CDR3 runs to 14 residues. CDR1 MNHEY and CDR2 SVGEGT come from the germline V gene. This CDR3 is CASSYLTGDEKLFF. CDR3 DNA: TGTGCCAGCAGTTACTTGACAGGGGATGAAAAACTGTTTTTT.

By sample fraction, this clone is medium-sized. The chain has TRBV19 and TRBJ2-7; D is unclear. The V and J ends lost 7 bases and 2 bases respectively, with 21 bases between them. Germline assignment: CDR1 LNHDA and CDR2 SQIVND (reference sequence). This CDR3 contains 16 residues. CDR3 in amino acids: CASTGTDGPQPYEQYF. The CDR3 DNA sequence: TGTGCCAGTACCGGAACAGACGGCCCCCAACCCTACGAGCAGTACTTC.

This clone was recorded many times. The V call is TRBV27, the J call TRBJ1-1; no clear D. Germline loops: CDR1 MNHEY, CDR2 SMNVEV (reference sequence). Trimming took 1 base from V and 4 from J, leaving 13 bases between them. The CDR3 spans 15 residues. As DNA, the CDR3 is TGTGCCAGCAGTTTATTGGGAATTAGGCGCACTGAAGCTTTCTTT. Translating it yields CASSLLGIRRTEAFF.

The gene calls are TRBV18 and TRBJ1-2; 12 bases are shared with TRBD1. The CDR3 extends over 18 amino acids. Germline V gene sequence: CDR1 KGHSH, CDR2 LQKENI. V lost 1 base, J lost 4 bases, and 10 bases stayed unmatched. DNA of the CDR3: TGTGCCAGCTCACCACGGGGGACAGGGGGCCCTCTTCTCTATGGCTACACCTTC. Translating it yields CASSPRGTGGPLLYGYTF.

This clone was observed at least ten times. The chain recombines TRBV7-9 with TRBJ2-3; TRBD1 agrees at 9 bases. Germline CDR1 and CDR2: SEHNR and FQNEAQ (reference sequence). This CDR3 comprises 14 residues. J was trimmed by 4 bases and V by 5 bases; bases with no gene match: 4. CDR3 nucleotides: TGTGCCAGCAGCCTGACAGGGGGGGCAGATACGCAGTATTTT. Translated, it gives CASSLTGGADTQYF.

This sequence joins TRBV20-1 and TRBJ2-1; no firm D call. V shed 4 bases and J shed 12 bases, with 19 bases lying between them. The CDR3 consists of 13 residues. Germline CDR1 reads DFQATT; CDR2 reads SNEGSKA (reference sequence). The CDR3 bases are TGCAGTGCTACTGGACCTAGTGGAATGCGGCAGTTCTTC. Protein sequence: CSATGPSGMRQFF.

This clone ranks as medium-sized (0.01 to 0.1%). The gene calls are TRBV7-2 and TRBJ2-7; possible D gene TRBD2, 6 bases. From germline, CDR1 is SGHTA and CDR2 FQGNSA. V was clipped by 0 bases and J by 0 bases, with 6 bases between them. This CDR3 spans 14 amino acids. The CDR3 DNA reads as TGTGCCAGCAGCTTAGCGGGACTCTCCTACGAGCAGTACTTC. Translating it yields CASSLAGLSYEQYF.

This clone was observed once. The chain joins TRBV11-3 to TRBJ2-3, with 10 bases matching TRBD2. Germline loops: CDR1 SGHNT, CDR2 YENEEA. With 5 bases clipped from V and 1 base from J, the junction kept 3 bases outside the gene matches. This CDR3 is built from 15 residues. The DNA for the CDR3 is TGTGCCAGCAGCGCAGGACTAGCGGGCACAGATACGCAGTATTTT. This codes for CASSAGLAGTDTQYF. The complete variable domain, with remaining parts taken from reference TRBV11-3 and TRBJ2-3, reads EAGVVQSPRYKIIEKKQPVAFWCNPISGHNTLYWYLQNLGQGPELLIRYENEEAVDDSQLPKDRFSAERLKGVDSTLKIQPAELGDSAVYLCASSAGLAGTDTQYFGPGTRLTVL.

This clone showed up just a few times. The chain couples TRBV6-1 to TRBJ2-2; D is uncertain. Germline V lookup: CDR1 MNHNS, CDR2 SASEGT. This CDR3 contains 15 residues. V was pared by 9 bases and J by 7 bases, with 21 bases between. In nucleotides, the CDR3 is TGTGCCAGTACCCTGGCACCCGGAGATAGCGGGGAGCTGTTTTTT. Translating gives CASTLAPGDSGELFF.

This clone was observed a handful of times. The CDR3 spells CASRGTGAYEQYF. The CDR3 region has the DNA TGTGCCAGCAGGGGGACAGGGGCCTACGAGCAGTACTTC. The chain joins TRBV6-1 to TRBJ2-7; 10 nucleotides agree with TRBD1. CDR3 size: 13 residues. V lost 6 bases, J lost 2 bases, and 1 base stayed unmatched. Germline V gene data show CDR1 as MNHNS and CDR2 as SASEGT.

The chain combines TRBV2 with TRBJ2-7; TRBD1 might be the D (7 bases). V lost 5 bases to trimming and J lost 8 bases, with 16 bases between them. Per the germline V gene, CDR1 is SNHLY and CDR2 is FYNNEI. This CDR3 is built from 13 residues. Here the CDR3 reads CASSRRGQPKQYF. The CDR3 bases are TGTGCCAGCAGTCGGAGGGGGCAACCGAAGCAGTACTTC. Using reference TRBV2 and TRBJ2-7 for the parts outside the CDR3, the full variable domain is EPEVTQTPSHQVTQMGQEVILRCVPISNHLYFYWYRQILGQKVEFLVSFYNNEISEKSEIFDDQFSVERPDGSNFTLKIRSTKLEDSAMYFCASSRRGQPKQYFGPGTRLTVT.

This clone was seen at least ten times. The CDR3 DNA reads as TGTGCCAGCAGACAGGGACTAGCGGGATACAATGAGCAGTTCTTC. This codes for CASRQGLAGYNEQFF. The chain uses TRBV12-3 or TRBV12-4 and TRBJ2-1; 13 bases are shared with TRBD2. J was trimmed by 4 bases and V by 6 bases; bases with no gene match: 3. The CDR3 spans 15 residues.

This clone qualifies as medium-sized (0.01 to 0.1%). The chain employs TRBV6-1 and TRBJ2-7; TRBD2 agrees at 11 bases. CDR3 size: 16 residues. Trimming removed 4 bases from V and 0 bases from J; junction bases left unmatched: 5. Germline assignment: CDR1 MNHNS and CDR2 SASEGT. The CDR3 protein is CASSGGLAVISYEQYF. CDR3 DNA sequence: TGTGCCAGCAGTGGGGGACTAGCGGTAATCTCCTACGAGCAGTACTTC.

The table lists this clone with many counts. V gene TRBV7-2 combines with J gene TRBJ2-1; D possibly matches TRBD1 or TRBD2 (5 bases each). V was trimmed by 5 bases and J by 6 bases, leaving 11 bases between them. This CDR3 is 13 amino acids long. Germline V gene lookup returns CDR1 SGHTA and CDR2 FQGNSA. The CDR3 is CASSRRGGNEQFF. The CDR3 DNA reads TGTGCCAGCAGCCGCCGTGGGGGCAATGAGCAGTTCTTC.

This clone has more than one count but fewer than ten. Given a much more abundant clone one base away, this may be a read error. This CDR3 is missing its conserved last phenylalanine or tryptophan, likely due to a read error. The V gene is TRBV18, the J gene TRBJ1-3; perhaps TRBD1 as D (6 bases). There are 16 residues in the CDR3. V shed 2 bases and J shed 2 bases, with 13 bases lying between them. Looked up from germline, CDR1 is KGHSH and CDR2 is LQKENI. The chain's CDR3 is CASSPIAAGAGNTIYL. The CDR3 bases are TGTGCCAGCTCACCAATCGCGGCAGGGGCTGGAAACACCATATATCTT.

In this sample, this clone turned up many times. This chain joins TRBV2 and TRBJ1-1; no firm D call. The CDR3 has 14 amino acids. V was trimmed by 3 bases and J by 6 bases, leaving 14 bases between them. The germline gives CDR1 SNHLY, CDR2 FYNNEI. CDR3 DNA: TGTGCCAGCAGTGAGGGGAGGTACGGGTCTGAAGCTTTCTTT. Its protein product is CASSEGRYGSEAFF.

This chain's CDR3 is CASSHWTEVTEAFF. DNA for the CDR3: TGTGCCAGCAGCCATTGGACCGAGGTCACTGAAGCTTTCTTT. The chain combines TRBV3-1 with TRBJ1-1, with D hard to call. The CDR3 covers 14 residues. V was cut by 3 bases and J by 4 bases, with 12 bases left in between. Germline CDR1 reads LGHDT; CDR2 reads YNNKEL (reference sequence).

This clone was observed a handful of times. The CDR3 sequence: CASSLLDNQPQHF. The CDR3 bases are TGTGCCAGCAGTTTGCTTGACAATCAGCCCCAGCATTTT. V and J are TRBV12-3 or TRBV12-4 and TRBJ1-5; unclear D gene. The CDR3 covers 13 residues. V lost 3 bases and J 3 bases, leaving 6 bases between the germline ends.